These T cell receptor beta chains were read from a single sample in a study of post-analysis software for immune sequencing data. TCRdb reprocessed the PCR reads with MiXCR, giving one entry per CDR3 protein. In the table there are under 900,000 distinct CDR3 sequences, roughly half of which are singletons. The sequencing input was blood. Source of these receptors: a girl aged 10-17 years with multiple sclerosis. CDR3s include the opening cysteine and the closing phenylalanine or tryptophan. D genes are given only for firm matches. Clone size is not always given. Where it is, it says once, few, many or a class for expanded clones.

cdr3_length,clone_size,v_call,d_call,j_call,cdr3_aa,cdr3_nt
13,few,TRBV12-3/TRBV12-4,.,TRBJ2-5,CASSTRGQETQYF,TGTGCCAGCAGTACCCGGGGGCAAGAGACCCAGTACTTC
17,.,TRBV5-1,.,TRBJ1-2,CASSSGGAAGADYGYTF,TGCGCCAGCAGCTCCGGGGGGGCGGCAGGGGCCGACTATGGCTACACCTTC
11,.,TRBV12-3/TRBV12-4,.,TRBJ2-1,CASTRVNEQFF,TGTGCCAGCACCAGGGTGAATGAGCAGTTCTTC
14,few,TRBV5-1,TRBD2,TRBJ2-7,CASSRLAGGDEQYF,TGCGCCAGCAGCCGACTAGCGGGAGGCGACGAGCAGTACTTC
14,.,TRBV24-1,.,TRBJ2-5,CATSDAVGGETQYF,TGTGCCACTAGTGATGCGGTGGGGGGAGAGACCCAGTACTTC
16,.,TRBV4-1,TRBD1,TRBJ2-7,CASSQEEGTGFYEQYF,TGCGCCAGCAGCCAAGAGGAGGGGACAGGGTTCTACGAGCAGTACTTC
16,once,TRBV11-2,TRBD1,TRBJ2-5,CASSLARDRGSQEQYF,TGTGCCAGCAGCTTAGCCAGGGACAGGGGATCGCAAGAGCAGTACTTC
15,.,TRBV27,TRBD1,TRBJ2-7,CASRQLQGAGYEQYF,TGTGCCAGCAGACAACTACAGGGGGCGGGTTACGAGCAGTACTTC
15,.,TRBV7-9,TRBD1,TRBJ2-3,CASSGRGLLTDTQYF,TGTGCCAGCAGTGGCAGGGGGCTACTCACAGATACGCAGTATTTT
15,.,TRBV29-1,TRBD1,TRBJ2-1,CSVEGGTGAYNEQFF,TGCAGCGTTGAGGGGGGGACAGGGGCCTACAATGAGCAGTTCTTC
16,.,TRBV4-1,TRBD1,TRBJ1-2,CASSHAGLTGGYGYTF,TGCGCCAGCAGCCATGCCGGCTTAACAGGGGGCTATGGCTACACCTTC
16,.,TRBV20-1,TRBD1,TRBJ2-3,CSAMPRDRASTDTQYF,TGCAGTGCCATGCCACGGGACAGAGCAAGCACAGATACGCAGTATTTT